This T cell receptor beta chain was sequenced in a study of T cell changes during pregnancy in multiple sclerosis. Profiling relied on immunoSEQ multiplex PCR, and the TCRdb table lists in-frame clones only, not all of them. This table has about 42,000 clones, about 90% appearing once. The TCR comes from a female donor with multiple sclerosis, enrolled in a pregnancy study. This specimen consisted of CD4+ T cells from peripheral blood mononuclear cells, obtained before pregnancy.

In DNA, the CDR3 is TGCGCCAGCAGCCAAGATGAGGGTTTAGGGGGCCCGAACATTCAGTACTTC. Its translation is CASSQDEGLGGPNIQYF. The chain combines TRBV4-3 with TRBJ2-4; 7 positions match TRBD1. Germline CDR1 and CDR2: LGHNA and YSLEER. The V gene end was trimmed by 0 bases and the J gene end by 7 bases; junction bases not matched to a gene: 12. The CDR3 length is 17 residues.